Below are 30 T cell receptor beta chains sequenced from a single sample in a study of radiotherapy plus CTLA-4 blockade in lung cancer. Here immunoSEQ multiplex PCR was the method, and the copy in TCRdb shows in-frame clones only, minus some. The top ten clones hold around a tenth of a sample with 40,000 to 45,000 clones, more than 60% of them seen once. The material sequenced was peripheral blood, taken from a patient treated with radiotherapy plus ipilimumab. These receptors came from a human donor with non-small cell lung cancer who had stable disease on radiotherapy plus ipilimumab.

This clone was counted a single time. This chain joins TRBV7-2 and TRBJ2-3; 15 positions match TRBD2. Per the germline V gene, CDR1 is SGHTA and CDR2 is FQGNSA. This CDR3 has 19 residues. V was clipped by 2 bases and J by 3 bases; unmatched bases: 9. In DNA, the CDR3 is TGTGCCAGCAGCTTATCAGGACTAGCGGGGGGGCCAAGTACAGATACGCAGTATTTT. This sequence encodes CASSLSGLAGGPSTDTQYF.

The genes are TRBV11-3 and TRBJ2-7; 7 nucleotides agree with TRBD2. Germline CDR1 reads SGHNT; CDR2 reads YENEEA. The junction had 8 bases not matched to a gene; V was cut back by 5 bases and J by 4 bases. The CDR3 consists of 14 residues. This CDR3 reads CASSPGTNSYEQYF. Here the CDR3 DNA reads TGTGCCAGCAGCCCGGGGACTAACTCATACGAGCAGTACTTC.

Written as DNA, the CDR3 is TGTGCCAGCAGCTCCGGGACTAGCGGGGGGGCCTTCACAGATACGCAGTATTTT. This sequence encodes CASSSGTSGGAFTDTQYF. This chain uses TRBV11-3 with TRBJ2-3; 16 bases fit TRBD2. Germline loops: CDR1 SGHNT, CDR2 YENEEA. The CDR3 is 18 residues long. Trimming removed 4 bases from V and 2 bases from J; junction bases left unmatched: 6.

The rearrangement joins TRBV14 to TRBJ2-1; a possible D gene is TRBD1 (6 bases). CDR1 and CDR2 (germline): SGHDN, FVKESK. V was pared by 1 base and J by 3 bases, with 10 bases between. The CDR3 sequence is 15 residues long. The CDR3 sequence: CASSQVIGGYNEQFF. The CDR3 DNA sequence: TGTGCCAGCAGCCAAGTTATAGGGGGCTACAATGAGCAGTTCTTC.

The J gene is TRBJ1-3, the V gene TRBV11-2, with D maybe TRBD1 (6 bases). Between the trimmed V and J ends, which lost 6 bases and 4 bases, there was a span of 10 bases. In germline, CDR1 is SGHAT, CDR2 FQNNGV. The CDR3 length is 13 residues. As DNA, the CDR3 is TGTGCCAGCAGTTGGACAGACGGAAACACCATATATTTT. This codes for CASSWTDGNTIYF.

This chain joins TRBV20-1 and TRBJ1-1, with unresolved D. The ends were cut back, 6 bases at V and 3 bases at J, with 8 bases in the middle. The CDR3 is made up of 11 amino acids. Germline CDR1 is DFQATT and CDR2 is SNEGSKA (reference sequence). DNA of the CDR3: TGCAGTGCCCCTCAGGACACTGAAGCTTTCTTT. Amino acids: CSAPQDTEAFF.

About this clone itself: One end of the junction fails to match germline, which may point to a read error. The V call is TRBV10-3, the J call TRBJ2-7, with a tentative D call TRBD1 (6 bases). The CDR3 sequence is 15 residues long. Germline V gene data show CDR1 as ENHRY and CDR2 as SYGVKD. The chain's CDR3 is CAIRESGDSSYEQYF. The CDR3 DNA follows: TGTGCCATCAGAGAGTCAGGGGATAGCTCCTACGAGCAGTACTTC.

The J gene is TRBJ1-6, the V gene TRBV18, with 9 positions matching TRBD1. The junction had 17 bases not matched to a gene; V was cut back by 6 bases and J by 8 bases. CDR1 and CDR2 from the germline V gene are KGHSH and LQKENI. CDR3 length: 18 residues. CDR3 loop: CASSRSMGQGGIDSPLHF. In nucleotides, the CDR3 is TGTGCCAGCTCCCGCTCTATGGGACAGGGCGGAATCGATTCACCCCTCCACTTT.

The chain is built from TRBV11-3 and TRBJ1-1, with 8 bases aligning to TRBD1. The junction had 10 bases not matched to a gene; V was cut back by 6 bases and J by 1 base. CDR3 length: 16 residues. Germline V gene lookup returns CDR1 SGHNT and CDR2 YENEEA. The CDR3 spells CASRHPRQGTNTEAFF. CDR3 bases: TGTGCCAGCAGGCATCCGAGACAGGGGACGAACACTGAAGCTTTCTTT.

This clone turned up a few times. The chain joins TRBV4-1 to TRBJ1-4, with a possible D match to TRBD1 (5 bases). The length of the CDR3 is 16 residues. Germline V CDR1 and CDR2: MGHRA, YSYEKL. With 0 bases removed from V and 5 bases from J, the gap between germline ends came to 13 bases. DNA of the CDR3: TGCGCCAGCAGCCAAGAGGGGCCGGGAGGGAATGAAAAACTGTTTTTT. This sequence encodes CASSQEGPGGNEKLFF.

The count of this clone is one. V and J are TRBV7-3 and TRBJ1-6, with D maybe TRBD1 (5 bases). The CDR3 covers 14 residues. The V and J ends lost 1 base and 10 bases respectively, with 11 bases between them. CDR1 and CDR2 (germline): SGHTA, FQGTGA. The CDR3 is CASSLNPGFSPLHF. The CDR3 nucleotides read TGTGCCAGCAGCTTAAATCCAGGGTTCTCACCCCTCCACTTT.

This clone was seen more than once but under ten times. The chain employs TRBV4-2 and TRBJ2-4, with D hard to call. CDR1 LGHNA and CDR2 YNFKEQ come from the germline V gene. With 0 bases removed from V and 7 bases from J, the gap between germline ends came to 10 bases. The CDR3 is 14 residues long. DNA for the CDR3: TGTGCCAGCAGCCAAGACTTGTTTAGCAACATTCAGTACTTC. It is translated as CASSQDLFSNIQYF.

V is TRBV20-1 and J is TRBJ2-1; D is undetermined. Germline CDR1 DFQATT, CDR2 SNEGSKA (reference sequence). V was pared by 4 bases and J by 10 bases, with 11 bases between. The CDR3 runs 11 residues. DNA for the CDR3: TGCAGTGCTACCTCGACTCGGGAGCAGTTCTTC. This sequence encodes CSATSTREQFF.

CDR3 amino acids: CASSEAGGGRQETQYF. The CDR3 region has the DNA TGTGCCAGCAGTGAAGCTGGGGGGGGCCGCCAAGAGACCCAGTACTTC. The chain uses TRBV6-1 and TRBJ2-5, with D tentatively TRBD2 (7 bases). Germline CDR1 reads MNHNS; CDR2 reads SASEGT. This CDR3 is 16 amino acids long. Between the trimmed V and J ends, which lost 0 bases and 1 base, there was a span of 12 bases.

This rearrangement joins TRBV4-2 to TRBJ1-2, with D hard to call. From germline, CDR1 is LGHNA and CDR2 YNFKEQ. Trimming shortened V by 0 bases and J by 4 bases, and 21 bases separated the two germline ends. The CDR3 runs 18 residues. The CDR3 DNA reads as TGTGCCAGCAGCCAAGAAGGTCGCAGGAACACGGAGGCCTATGGCTACACCTTC. It yields the protein CASSQEGRRNTEAYGYTF.

J is TRBJ1-1 and V is TRBV25-1; no reliable D call. Germline-derived CDR1 and CDR2 are MGHDK and SYGVNS. This CDR3 spans 11 amino acids. The V end was cut by 4 bases, the J end by 5 bases, with 5 bases between. CDR3 in DNA: TGTGCCAGCAGTGCGAGAACTGAAGCTTTCTTT. Encoded protein: CASSARTEAFF.

The J gene is TRBJ2-3, the V gene TRBV7-9, with TRBD2 matching over 16 bases. The CDR3 is 16 residues long. CDR1 is SEHNR, CDR2 FQNEAQ, per germline (reference sequence). V shed 5 bases, J shed 6 bases, and the junction held 5 bases outside the gene matches. The CDR3 coding sequence is TGTGCCAGCAGCACGGGACTAGCGGGGGGGAGGGATACGCAGTATTTT. Residues: CASSTGLAGGRDTQYF.

This clone was counted between two and nine times. This chain connects TRBV11-3 to TRBJ1-3; no reliable D call. This CDR3 spans 16 amino acids. V was shortened by 5 bases and J by 2 bases, with 16 bases between the two germline ends. Germline V gene data show CDR1 as SGHNT and CDR2 as YENEEA. The CDR3 nucleotides read TGTGCCAGCAGCCCAACCGACATAAGCCCTGGAAACACCATATATTTT. Translating gives CASSPTDISPGNTIYF. Complete variable domain (other parts from reference TRBV11-3 and TRBJ1-3): EAGVVQSPRYKIIEKKQPVAFWCNPISGHNTLYWYLQNLGQGPELLIRYENEEAVDDSQLPKDRFSAERLKGVDSTLKIQPAELGDSAVYLCASSPTDISPGNTIYFGEGSWLTVV.

The rearrangement uses TRBV5-6 and TRBJ2-7; TRBD1 matches 11 bases. Germline V CDR1 and CDR2: SGHDT, YYEEEE. The CDR3 is 17 amino acids. Trimming took 4 bases from V and 3 from J; bases not matched to a gene: 12. The CDR3 loop is CASSPGTGGPIGYEQYF. The CDR3 region has the DNA TGTGCCAGCAGCCCCGGGACAGGGGGTCCTATTGGCTACGAGCAGTACTTC.

The V and J genes are TRBV19 and TRBJ1-1, with D perhaps matching TRBD1 (6 bases). Deletions cut 1 base from V and 7 bases from J, with 10 bases between. The CDR3 spans 13 residues. CDR1 LNHDA and CDR2 SQIVND come from the germline V gene (reference sequence). The CDR3 protein is CASSIVSGDEAFF. In nucleotides, the CDR3 is TGTGCCAGTAGTATAGTTTCAGGGGATGAAGCTTTCTTT.

The chain combines TRBV18 with TRBJ2-5; D is possibly TRBD2 (5 bases). Deletions cut 2 bases from V and 5 bases from J, with 15 bases between. Germline lookup yields CDR1 KGHSH and CDR2 LQKENI. CDR3 length: 15 amino acids. The CDR3 reads CASSPTGETMETQYF. The CDR3 DNA is TGTGCCAGCTCACCAACCGGGGAGACAATGGAGACCCAGTACTTC.

The chain joins TRBV6-6 to TRBJ2-1; tentative D call: TRBD2 (7 bases). Deletions cut 0 bases from V and 7 bases from J, with 13 bases between. Germline CDR1 is MNHNY and CDR2 is SVGAGI (reference sequence). This CDR3 comprises 15 residues. The CDR3 DNA reads TGTGCCAGCAGTTACTCAAGGGGGGGCCTAAATGAGCAGTTCTTC. This codes for CASSYSRGGLNEQFF.

The rearrangement links TRBV29-1 to TRBJ1-1, with 7 positions matching TRBD1. The CDR3 runs 13 residues. V shed 5 bases, J shed 5 bases, and the junction held 8 bases outside the gene matches. CDR1 is SQVTM and CDR2 is ANQGSEA in the germline V gene. This CDR3 reads CSVSSTGWTEAFF. In nucleotides, the CDR3 is TGCAGCGTTTCCTCGACAGGGTGGACTGAAGCTTTCTTT.

The genes are TRBV7-8 and TRBJ1-5, with TRBD1 as a possible D gene (5 bases). V was trimmed by 5 bases and J by 4 bases, leaving 9 bases between them. The germline CDR1 and CDR2 sequences are SGHVS and FQNEAQ. The CDR3 consists of 13 residues. CDR3: CASSPDSNQPQHF. CDR3 nucleotides: TGTGCCAGCAGCCCAGACAGTAATCAGCCCCAGCATTTT.

V is TRBV5-1 and J is TRBJ2-5, with D maybe TRBD1 (7 bases). Per germline, CDR1 SGHRS and CDR2 YFSETQ. Trimming shortened V by 0 bases and J by 2 bases, and 11 bases separated the two germline ends. The CDR3 loop spans 15 amino acids. CDR3 protein: CASSLGRGVQETQYF. In DNA, the CDR3 is TGCGCCAGCAGCTTGGGCAGGGGGGTACAAGAGACCCAGTACTTC.

The rearrangement links TRBV7-2 to TRBJ2-5; possible D gene TRBD2, 7 bases. Germline CDR1 reads SGHTA; CDR2 reads FQGNSA. The CDR3 runs 18 residues. Trimming stripped 4 bases from V and 5 bases from J, with 26 bases between. CDR3 nucleotide sequence: TGTGCCAGCAGCTCCAACCTCAGGACTACGGGGGGCCGGGAGACCCAGTACTTC. Translation: CASSSNLRTTGGRETQYF.

This clone is a singleton in its sample. V and J are TRBV11-3 and TRBJ1-1; D call uncertain. Germline CDR1 and CDR2: SGHNT and YENEEA. V was cut by 4 bases and J by 1 base, with 7 bases left in between. This CDR3 spans 13 amino acids. Written as DNA, the CDR3 is TGTGCCAGCAGCTGGACTCAGAACACTGAAGCTTTCTTT. Translated: CASSWTQNTEAFF.

V usage is TRBV5-1 and J usage is TRBJ2-1; D may be TRBD2 (6 bases). In germline, CDR1 is SGHRS, CDR2 YFSETQ. Trimming left V 4 bases short and J 7 bases short, with 15 bases between. The CDR3 runs to 14 residues. The CDR3 region has the DNA TGCGCCAGCAGCCCCCTAGGGAGCGGGAATGAGCAGTTCTTC. Translated: CASSPLGSGNEQFF.

This chain connects TRBV18 to TRBJ1-1; D is possibly TRBD1 (6 bases). Trimming took off 3 bases at V and 1 base at J, with 12 bases between the two ends. Per germline, CDR1 KGHSH and CDR2 LQKENI. This CDR3 region has 15 residues. The CDR3 region has the DNA TGTGCCAGCTCACCGGCGACAGGTTCGAACACTGAAGCTTTCTTT. Its protein product is CASSPATGSNTEAFF.

The V call is TRBV19, the J call TRBJ1-5; D is possibly TRBD1 (5 bases). CDR3 length equals 14 residues. V was shortened by 3 bases and J by 4 bases, with 10 bases between the two germline ends. CDR1 and CDR2 from the germline V gene are LNHDA and SQIVND (reference sequence). The CDR3 reads CASSIYGGNQPQHF. CDR3 bases: TGTGCCAGTAGTATTTACGGGGGGAATCAGCCCCAGCATTTT.